The sequence of this T cell receptor beta chain was determined in a study of PD-1 blockade in mismatch repair-deficient tumors. Sequencing was performed with immunoSEQ multiplex PCR; in TCRdb, only in-frame clones are kept and a portion is missing. Of about 39,000 clones listed, over 80% are singletons. The V gene's germline CDR1 is SGHNT and CDR2 YENEEA. Trimming took 1 base from V and 9 from J; bases not matched to a gene: 6. The CDR3 length is 14 residues. J is TRBJ2-1 and V is TRBV11-3; 7 positions match TRBD1. This specimen consisted of PBMCs, obtained 38 weeks after starting pembrolizumab. The receptor's source is an adult with mismatch repair-deficient cancer. The CDR3 DNA sequence: TGTGCCAGCAGCTTAGGAGGGGGCAGAACTGAGCAGTTCTTC. This gives the protein CASSLGGGRTEQFF.